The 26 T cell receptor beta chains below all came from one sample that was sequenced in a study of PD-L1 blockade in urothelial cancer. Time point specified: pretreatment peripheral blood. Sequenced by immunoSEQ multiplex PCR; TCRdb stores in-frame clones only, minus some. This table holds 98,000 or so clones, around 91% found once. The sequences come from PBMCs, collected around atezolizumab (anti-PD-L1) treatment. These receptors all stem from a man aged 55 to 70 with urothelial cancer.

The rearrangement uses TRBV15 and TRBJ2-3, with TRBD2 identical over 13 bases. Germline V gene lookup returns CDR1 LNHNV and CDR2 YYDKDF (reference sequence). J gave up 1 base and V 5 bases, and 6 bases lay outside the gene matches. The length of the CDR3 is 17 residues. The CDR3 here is CATSEQLAGGRTDTQYF. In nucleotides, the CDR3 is TGTGCCACCAGCGAGCAACTAGCGGGGGGGCGCACAGATACGCAGTATTTT. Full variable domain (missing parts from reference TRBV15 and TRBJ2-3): DAMVIQNPRYQVTQFGKPVTLSCSQTLNHNVMYWYQQKSSQAPKLLFHYYDKDFNNEADTPDNFQSRRPNTSFCFLDIRSPGLGDTAMYLCATSEQLAGGRTDTQYFGPGTRLTVL.

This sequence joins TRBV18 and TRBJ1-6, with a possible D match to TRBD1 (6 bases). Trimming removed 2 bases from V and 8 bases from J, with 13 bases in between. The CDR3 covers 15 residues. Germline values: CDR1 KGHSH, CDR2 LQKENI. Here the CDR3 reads CASSPATGMDSPLHF. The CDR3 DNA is TGTGCCAGCTCACCAGCGACAGGTATGGATTCACCCCTCCACTTT.

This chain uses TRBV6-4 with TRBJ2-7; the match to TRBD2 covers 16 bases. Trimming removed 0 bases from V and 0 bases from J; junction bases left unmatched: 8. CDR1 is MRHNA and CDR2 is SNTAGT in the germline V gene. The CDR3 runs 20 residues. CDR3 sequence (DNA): TGTGCCAGCAGTGACTCGTCGGGACTAGCGGGAGGGAACAACTCCTACGAGCAGTACTTC. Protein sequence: CASSDSSGLAGGNNSYEQYF.

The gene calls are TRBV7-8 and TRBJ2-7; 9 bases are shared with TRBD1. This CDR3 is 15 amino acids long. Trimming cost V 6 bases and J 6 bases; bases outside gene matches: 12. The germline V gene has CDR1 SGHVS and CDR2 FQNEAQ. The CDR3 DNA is TGTGCCAGCAGACCCAATACAGGGGGCGGCGGCGAGCAGTACTTC. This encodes CASRPNTGGGGEQYF.

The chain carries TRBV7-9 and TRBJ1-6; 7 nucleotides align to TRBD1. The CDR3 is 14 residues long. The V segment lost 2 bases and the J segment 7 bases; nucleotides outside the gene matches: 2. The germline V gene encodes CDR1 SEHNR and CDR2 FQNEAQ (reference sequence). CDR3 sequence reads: CASSLKGANSPLHF. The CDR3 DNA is TGTGCCAGCAGCTTAAAGGGGGCCAATTCACCCCTCCACTTT.

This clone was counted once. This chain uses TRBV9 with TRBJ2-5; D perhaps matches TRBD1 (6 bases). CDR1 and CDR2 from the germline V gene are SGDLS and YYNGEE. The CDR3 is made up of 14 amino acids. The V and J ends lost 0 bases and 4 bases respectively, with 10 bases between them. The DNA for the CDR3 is TGTGCCAGCAGCGTAGCTCCAGGGGCAGAGACCCAGTACTTC. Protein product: CASSVAPGAETQYF. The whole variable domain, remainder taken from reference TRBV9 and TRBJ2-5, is DSGVTQTPKHLITATGQRVTLRCSPRSGDLSVYWYQQSLDQGLQFLIQYYNGEERAKGNILERFSAQQFPDLHSELNLSSLELGDSALYFCASSVAPGAETQYFGPGTRLLVL.

CDR3 DNA sequence: TGTGCTACTAACAACCCAAGGGAGGGTCAGCCCCAGCATTTT. This codes for CATNNPREGQPQHF. The V gene is TRBV10-3, the J gene TRBJ1-5; D not resolved. This CDR3 is 14 amino acids long. Germline V gene lookup returns CDR1 ENHRY and CDR2 SYGVKD.

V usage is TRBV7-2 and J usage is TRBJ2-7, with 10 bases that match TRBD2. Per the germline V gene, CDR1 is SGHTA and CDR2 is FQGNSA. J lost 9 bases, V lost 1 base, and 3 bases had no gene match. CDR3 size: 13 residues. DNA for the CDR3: TGTGCCAGCAGCTTAGGTATAGCGGGGGGGCAGTACTTC. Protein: CASSLGIAGGQYF.

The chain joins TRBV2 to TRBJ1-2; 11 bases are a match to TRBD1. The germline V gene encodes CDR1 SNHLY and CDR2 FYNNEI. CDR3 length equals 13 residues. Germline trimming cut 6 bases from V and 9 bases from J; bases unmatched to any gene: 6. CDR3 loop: CASSWDRGNRYTF. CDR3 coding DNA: TGTGCCAGCAGCTGGGACAGGGGGAATCGCTACACCTTC.

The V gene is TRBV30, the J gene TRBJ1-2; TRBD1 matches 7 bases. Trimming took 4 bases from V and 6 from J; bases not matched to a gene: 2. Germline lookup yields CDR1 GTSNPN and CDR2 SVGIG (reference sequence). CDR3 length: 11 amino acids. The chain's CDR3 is CAWNRGDGYTF. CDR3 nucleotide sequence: TGTGCCTGGAACAGGGGAGATGGCTACACCTTC.

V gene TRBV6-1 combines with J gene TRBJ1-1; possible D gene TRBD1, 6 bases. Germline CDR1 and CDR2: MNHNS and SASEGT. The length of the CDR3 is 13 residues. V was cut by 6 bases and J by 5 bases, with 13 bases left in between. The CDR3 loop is CASRRQADTEAFF. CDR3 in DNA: TGTGCCAGCAGACGACAGGCAGATACTGAAGCTTTCTTT.

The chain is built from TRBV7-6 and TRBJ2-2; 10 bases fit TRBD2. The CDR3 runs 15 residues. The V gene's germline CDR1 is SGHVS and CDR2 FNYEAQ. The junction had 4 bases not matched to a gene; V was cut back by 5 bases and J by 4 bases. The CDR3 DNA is TGTGCCAGCAGCCCTCTAGCGGGGGCCACCGGGGAGCTGTTTTTT. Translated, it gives CASSPLAGATGELFF.

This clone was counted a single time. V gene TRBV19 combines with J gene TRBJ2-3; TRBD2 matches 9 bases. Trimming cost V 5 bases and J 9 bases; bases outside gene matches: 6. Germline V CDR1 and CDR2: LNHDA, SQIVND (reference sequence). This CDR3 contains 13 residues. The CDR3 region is CASSGGGALTQYF. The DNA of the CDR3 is TGTGCCAGTAGTGGCGGGGGGGCGTTGACGCAGTATTTT.

CDR3 sequence (DNA): TGCAGCGCGGGACAGGTCGTAGAGCAGTACTTC. It yields the protein CSAGQVVEQYF. This chain connects TRBV29-1 to TRBJ2-7; 8 bases align to TRBD1. Germline V gene data show CDR1 as SQVTM and CDR2 as ANQGSEA. The trim removed 7 bases at V and 7 bases at J, leaving 6 bases unmatched. The CDR3 is made up of 11 amino acids.

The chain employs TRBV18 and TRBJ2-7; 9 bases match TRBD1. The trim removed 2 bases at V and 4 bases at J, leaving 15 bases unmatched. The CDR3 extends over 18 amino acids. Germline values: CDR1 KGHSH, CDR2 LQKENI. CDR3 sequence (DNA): TGTGCCAGCTCACCAACCCGGCCCTGGACAGGGGAGATATACGAGCAGTACTTC. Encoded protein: CASSPTRPWTGEIYEQYF.

CDR3 in DNA: TGTGCCAGCAGTTACGGGGGGGTTGGGGAAAAACTGTTTTTT. As protein: CASSYGGVGEKLFF. The chain joins TRBV28 to TRBJ1-4; tentatively, D is TRBD1 (5 bases). Trimming stripped 4 bases from V and 8 bases from J, with 14 bases between. The CDR3 totals 14 residues. Looked up from germline, CDR1 is MDHEN and CDR2 is SYDVKM.

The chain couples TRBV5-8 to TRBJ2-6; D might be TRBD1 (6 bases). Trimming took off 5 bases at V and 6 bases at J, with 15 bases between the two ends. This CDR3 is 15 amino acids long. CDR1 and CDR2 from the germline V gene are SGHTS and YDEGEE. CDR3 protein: CASRWKDREANVLTF. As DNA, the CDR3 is TGTGCCAGCAGATGGAAGGACAGAGAGGCCAACGTCCTGACTTTC. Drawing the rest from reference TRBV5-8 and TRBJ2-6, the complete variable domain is EAGVTQSPTHLIKTRGQQATLRCSPISGHTSVYWYQQALGLGLQFLLWYDEGEERNRGNFPPRFSGRQFPNYSSELNVNALELEDSALYLCASRWKDREANVLTFGAGSRLTVL.

This CDR3 reads CASSQSGEQFF. As DNA, the CDR3 is TGCGCCAGCAGTCAATCCGGGGAGCAGTTCTTC. This chain joins TRBV23-1 and TRBJ2-1; D is unclear. TRBV23-1 is sorted into the ORF group, with uncertain function. The ends were cut back, 0 bases at V and 10 bases at J, with 4 bases in the middle. This CDR3 has 11 residues.

CDR3 bases: TGTGCCAGCAGCCCCGGACAGGGCCCCGGCTACACCTTC. Protein product: CASSPGQGPGYTF. V usage is TRBV28 and J usage is TRBJ1-2, with TRBD1 matching 8 bases. Germline V gene lookup returns CDR1 MDHEN and CDR2 SYDVKM. Trimming at V came to 6 bases and at J to 8 bases, leaving 8 bases not matched to a gene. The CDR3 consists of 13 residues.

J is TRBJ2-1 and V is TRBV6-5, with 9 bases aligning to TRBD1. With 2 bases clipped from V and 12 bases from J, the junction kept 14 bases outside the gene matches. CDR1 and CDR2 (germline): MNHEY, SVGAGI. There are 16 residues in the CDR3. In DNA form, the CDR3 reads TGTGCCAGCAGTTACACATCCGGGACAGGGAGGGTTCGGCAGTTCTTC. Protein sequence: CASSYTSGTGRVRQFF.

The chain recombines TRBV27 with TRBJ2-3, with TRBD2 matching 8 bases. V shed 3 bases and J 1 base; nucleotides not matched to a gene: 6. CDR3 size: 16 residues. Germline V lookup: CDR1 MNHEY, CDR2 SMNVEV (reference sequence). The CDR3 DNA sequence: TGTGCCAGCAGTTTGGTCCAAGCGGGAGGCACAGATACGCAGTATTTT. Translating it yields CASSLVQAGGTDTQYF.

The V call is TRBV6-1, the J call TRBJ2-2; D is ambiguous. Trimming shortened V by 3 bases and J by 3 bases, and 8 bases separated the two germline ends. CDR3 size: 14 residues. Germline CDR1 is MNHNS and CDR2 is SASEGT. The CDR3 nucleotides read TGTGCCAGCAGTGATCAACTTGACACCGGGGAGCTGTTTTTT. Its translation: CASSDQLDTGELFF.

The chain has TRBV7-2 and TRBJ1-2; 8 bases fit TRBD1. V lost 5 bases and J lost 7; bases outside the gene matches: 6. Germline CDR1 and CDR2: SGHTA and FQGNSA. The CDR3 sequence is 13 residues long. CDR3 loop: CASSPGQGRGYTF. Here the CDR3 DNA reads TGTGCCAGCAGCCCAGGACAGGGTCGTGGCTACACCTTC.

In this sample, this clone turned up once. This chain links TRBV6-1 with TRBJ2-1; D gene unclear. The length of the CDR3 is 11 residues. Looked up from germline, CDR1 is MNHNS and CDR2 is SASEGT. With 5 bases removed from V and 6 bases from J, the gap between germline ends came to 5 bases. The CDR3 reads CASSPSNEQFF. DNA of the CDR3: TGTGCCAGCAGTCCCTCCAATGAGCAGTTCTTC.

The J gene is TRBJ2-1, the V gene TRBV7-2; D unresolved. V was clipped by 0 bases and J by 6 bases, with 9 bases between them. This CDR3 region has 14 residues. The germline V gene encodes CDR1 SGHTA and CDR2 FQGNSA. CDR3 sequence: CASSLALATNEQFF. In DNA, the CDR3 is TGTGCCAGCAGCTTAGCCTTAGCCACCAATGAGCAGTTCTTC.

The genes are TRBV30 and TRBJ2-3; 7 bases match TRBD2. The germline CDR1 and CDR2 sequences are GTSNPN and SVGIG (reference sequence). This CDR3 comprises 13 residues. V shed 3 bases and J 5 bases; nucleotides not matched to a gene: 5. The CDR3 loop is CAWRSGGRDTQYF. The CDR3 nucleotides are TGTGCCTGGAGATCGGGAGGAAGAGATACGCAGTATTTT. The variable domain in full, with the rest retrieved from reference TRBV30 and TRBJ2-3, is SQTIHQWPATLVQPVGSPLSLECTVEGTSNPNLYWYRQAAGRGLQLLFYSVGIGQISSEVPQNLSASRPQDRQFILSSKKLLLSDSGFYLCAWRSGGRDTQYFGPGTRLTVL.